This T cell receptor beta chain was found in a study of preoperative IRX-2 immunotherapy in early breast cancer. This table comes from immunoSEQ multiplex PCR, and its TCRdb copy is limited to in-frame clones, with some not included. Of 30,000 to 35,000 clones listed, about 96% are singletons. V lost 6 bases and J lost 9; bases outside the gene matches: 10. Germline loops: CDR1 SGHTA, CDR2 FQGNSA. The CDR3 has 15 amino acids. Documented treatment: preoperative locoregional IRX-2 cytokine immunotherapy. The J gene is TRBJ2-1, the V gene TRBV7-2; 11 nucleotides line up with TRBD2. This receptor was identified in a human donor with breast cancer. Sampling was conducted from a patient treated with IRX-2 immunotherapy. The CDR3 DNA sequence: TGTGCCAGCAGGGAGAGACTAGCGGGAAAGGTTGAGCAGTTCTTC. Translation gives CASRERLAGKVEQFF.